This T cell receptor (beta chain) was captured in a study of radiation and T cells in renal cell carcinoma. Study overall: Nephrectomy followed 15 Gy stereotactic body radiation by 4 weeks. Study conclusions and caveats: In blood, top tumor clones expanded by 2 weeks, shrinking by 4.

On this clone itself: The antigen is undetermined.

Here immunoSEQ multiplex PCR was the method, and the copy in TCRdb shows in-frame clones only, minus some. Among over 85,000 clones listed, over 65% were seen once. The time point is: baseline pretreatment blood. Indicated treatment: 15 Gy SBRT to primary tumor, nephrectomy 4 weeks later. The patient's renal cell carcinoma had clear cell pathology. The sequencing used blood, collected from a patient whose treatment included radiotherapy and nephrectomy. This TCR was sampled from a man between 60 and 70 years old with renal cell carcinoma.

The CDR3 region is CASSEFGNTGELFF. DNA of the CDR3: TGCGCCAGCAGTGAGTTTGGGAACACCGGGGAGCTGTTTTTT. This chain links TRBV10-1 with TRBJ2-2; D not certain. The CDR3 is made up of 14 amino acids. Per the germline V gene, CDR1 is WNHNN and CDR2 is SYGVQD (reference sequence). V lost 1 base to trimming and J lost 1 base, with 4 bases between them.